The clone carrying this T cell receptor (beta chain) was observed many times. Its antigen remains unknown. By 5'RACE with 10-nucleotide random UMIs, the cDNA was made. TCRdb fed the 5' RACE reads into MiXCR, producing one record per CDR3 protein. The sample holds around 76,000 distinct CDR3 sequences, about 10% seen once. The record originates from a study of neurological immune-mediated disorders. Study-level points and caveats: The expanded clones of different subjects shared no CDR3 amino acid sequences (suggesting private repertoires in all groups).

V was clipped by 6 bases and J by 6 bases; unmatched bases: 13. This CDR3 comprises 14 residues. CDR1 is DFQATT and CDR2 is SNEGSKA in the germline V gene (reference sequence). Documented time point: longitudinal time-point 1 (baseline). The study used blood bank volunteers in Maryland, USA, as healthy controls. The unsorted libraries had their origin in 2 million PBMCs stored at -80 C. The sequencing input was PBMCs. This TCR was recovered from a man aged 25 to 40 in good health. The J gene is TRBJ2-7, the V gene TRBV20-1; 8 bases are shared with TRBD2. CDR3 region: CSAPIASGSGEQYF. CDR3 nucleotide sequence: TGCAGTGCCCCCATAGCAAGCGGGAGCGGCGAGCAGTACTTC.